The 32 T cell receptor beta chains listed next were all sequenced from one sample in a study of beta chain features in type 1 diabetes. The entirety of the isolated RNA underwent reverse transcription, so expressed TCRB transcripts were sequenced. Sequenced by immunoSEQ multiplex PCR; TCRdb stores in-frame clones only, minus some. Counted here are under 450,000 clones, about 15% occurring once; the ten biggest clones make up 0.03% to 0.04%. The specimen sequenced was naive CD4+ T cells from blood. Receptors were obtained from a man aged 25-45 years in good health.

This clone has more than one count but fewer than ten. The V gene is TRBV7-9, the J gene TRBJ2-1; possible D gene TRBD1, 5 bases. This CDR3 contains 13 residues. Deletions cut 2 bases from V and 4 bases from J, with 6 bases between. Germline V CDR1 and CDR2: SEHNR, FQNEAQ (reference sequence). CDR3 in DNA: TGTGCCAGCAGCTTACGACAGTACAATGAGCAGTTCTTC. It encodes CASSLRQYNEQFF.

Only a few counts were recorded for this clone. This chain's CDR3 is CASTHQNRLYEQFF. The CDR3 nucleotides read TGTGCCAGCACCCACCAAAATCGTTTGTATGAGCAGTTCTTC. The chain is built from TRBV16 and TRBJ2-1; no clear D. In germline, CDR1 is KGHSY, CDR2 FQNENV. The CDR3 has 14 amino acids. Trimming shortened V by 7 bases and J by 8 bases, and 18 bases separated the two germline ends.

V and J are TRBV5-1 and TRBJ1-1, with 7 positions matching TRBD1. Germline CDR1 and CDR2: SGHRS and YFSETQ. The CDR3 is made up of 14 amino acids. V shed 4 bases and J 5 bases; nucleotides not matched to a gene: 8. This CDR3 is CASSPGDSRTEAFF. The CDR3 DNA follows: TGCGCCAGCAGCCCGGGGGACAGTAGAACTGAAGCTTTCTTT.

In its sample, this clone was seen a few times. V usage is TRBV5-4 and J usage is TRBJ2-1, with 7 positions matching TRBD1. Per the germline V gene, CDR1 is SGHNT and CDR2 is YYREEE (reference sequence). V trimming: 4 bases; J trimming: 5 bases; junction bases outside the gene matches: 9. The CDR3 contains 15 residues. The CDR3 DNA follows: TGTGCCAGCAGCCCGCCCGGGACAGTTGACAATGAGCAGTTCTTC. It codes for CASSPPGTVDNEQFF. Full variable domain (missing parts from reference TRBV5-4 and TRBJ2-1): ETGVTQSPTHLIKTRGQQVTLRCSSQSGHNTVSWYQQALGQGPQFIFQYYREEENGRGNFPPRFSGLQFPNYSSELNVNALELDDSALYLCASSPPGTVDNEQFFGPGTRLTVL.

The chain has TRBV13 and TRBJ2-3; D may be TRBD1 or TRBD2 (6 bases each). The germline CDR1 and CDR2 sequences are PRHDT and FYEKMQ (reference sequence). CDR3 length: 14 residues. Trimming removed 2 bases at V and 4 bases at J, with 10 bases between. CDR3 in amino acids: CASSLRGAPDTQYF. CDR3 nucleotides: TGTGCCAGCAGCTTAAGGGGGGCACCAGATACGCAGTATTTT.

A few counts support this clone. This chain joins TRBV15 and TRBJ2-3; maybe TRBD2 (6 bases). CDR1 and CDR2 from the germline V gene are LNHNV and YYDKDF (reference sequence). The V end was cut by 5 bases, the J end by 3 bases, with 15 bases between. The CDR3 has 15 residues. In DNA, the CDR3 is TGTGCCACCAGCCCTCTGGCGGGGCGTACAGATACGCAGTATTTT. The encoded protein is CATSPLAGRTDTQYF. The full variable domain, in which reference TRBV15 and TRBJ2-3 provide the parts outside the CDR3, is DAMVIQNPRYQVTQFGKPVTLSCSQTLNHNVMYWYQQKSSQAPKLLFHYYDKDFNNEADTPDNFQSRRPNTSFCFLDIRSPGLGDTAMYLCATSPLAGRTDTQYFGPGTRLTVL.

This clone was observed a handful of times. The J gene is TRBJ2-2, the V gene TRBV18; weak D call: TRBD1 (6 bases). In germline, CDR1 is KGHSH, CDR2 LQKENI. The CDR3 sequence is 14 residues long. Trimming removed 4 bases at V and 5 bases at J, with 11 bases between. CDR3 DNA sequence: TGTGCCAGCTCACGAGCAGGGGATACCGGGGAGCTGTTTTTT. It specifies CASSRAGDTGELFF.

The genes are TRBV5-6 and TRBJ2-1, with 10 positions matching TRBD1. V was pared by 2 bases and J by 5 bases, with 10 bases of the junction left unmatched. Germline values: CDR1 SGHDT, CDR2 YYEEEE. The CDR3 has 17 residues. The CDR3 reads CASSFKAGTGVHNEQFF. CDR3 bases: TGTGCCAGCAGCTTTAAGGCGGGGACAGGGGTCCACAATGAGCAGTTCTTC.

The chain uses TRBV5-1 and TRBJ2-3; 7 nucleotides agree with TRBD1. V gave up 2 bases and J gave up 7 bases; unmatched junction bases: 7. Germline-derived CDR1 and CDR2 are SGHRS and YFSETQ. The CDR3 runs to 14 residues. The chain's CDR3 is CASSLTTGDHTQYF. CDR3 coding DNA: TGCGCCAGCAGCTTAACTACAGGGGACCATACGCAGTATTTT.

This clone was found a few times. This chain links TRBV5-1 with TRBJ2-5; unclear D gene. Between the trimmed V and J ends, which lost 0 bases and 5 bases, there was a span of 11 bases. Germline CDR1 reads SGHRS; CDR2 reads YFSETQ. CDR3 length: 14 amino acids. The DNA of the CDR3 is TGCGCCAGCAGCTTGGGATCCGAAAGGGAGACCCAGTACTTC. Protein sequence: CASSLGSERETQYF.

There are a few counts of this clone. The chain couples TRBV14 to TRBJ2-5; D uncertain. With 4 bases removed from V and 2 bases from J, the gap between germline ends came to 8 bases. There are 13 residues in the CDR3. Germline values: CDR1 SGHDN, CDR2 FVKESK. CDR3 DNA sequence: TGTGCCAGCAGCCTATTGCTGCAAGAGACCCAGTACTTC. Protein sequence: CASSLLLQETQYF.

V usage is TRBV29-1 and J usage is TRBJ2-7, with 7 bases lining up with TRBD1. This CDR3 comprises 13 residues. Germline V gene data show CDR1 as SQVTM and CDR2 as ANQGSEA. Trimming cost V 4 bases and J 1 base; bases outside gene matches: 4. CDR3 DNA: TGCAGCGTTGGGACAGGAGGTTCCTACGAGCAGTACTTC. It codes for CSVGTGGSYEQYF.

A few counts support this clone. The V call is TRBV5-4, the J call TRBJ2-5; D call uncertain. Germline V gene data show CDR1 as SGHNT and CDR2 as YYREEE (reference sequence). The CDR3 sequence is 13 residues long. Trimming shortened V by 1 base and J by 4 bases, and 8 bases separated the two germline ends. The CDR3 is CASSLSGPETQYF. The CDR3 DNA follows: TGTGCCAGCAGCTTGTCTGGGCCAGAGACCCAGTACTTC.

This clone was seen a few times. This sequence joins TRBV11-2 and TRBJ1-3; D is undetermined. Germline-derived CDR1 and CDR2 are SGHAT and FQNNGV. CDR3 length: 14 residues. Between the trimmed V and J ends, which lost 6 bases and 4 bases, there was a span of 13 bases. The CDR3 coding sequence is TGTGCCAGCAGGCACTCGACGCTCGGAAACACCATATATTTT. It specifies CASRHSTLGNTIYF.

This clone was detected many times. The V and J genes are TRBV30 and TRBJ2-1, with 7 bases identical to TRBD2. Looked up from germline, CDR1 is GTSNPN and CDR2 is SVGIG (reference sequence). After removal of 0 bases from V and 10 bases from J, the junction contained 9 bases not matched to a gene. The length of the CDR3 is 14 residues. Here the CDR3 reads CAWSVGAPGGEQFF. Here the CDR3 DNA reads TGTGCCTGGAGTGTCGGTGCCCCGGGAGGAGAGCAGTTCTTC. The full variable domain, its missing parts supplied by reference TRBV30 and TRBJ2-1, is SQTIHQWPATLVQPVGSPLSLECTVEGTSNPNLYWYRQAAGRGLQLLFYSVGIGQISSEVPQNLSASRPQDRQFILSSKKLLLSDSGFYLCAWSVGAPGGEQFFGPGTRLTVL.

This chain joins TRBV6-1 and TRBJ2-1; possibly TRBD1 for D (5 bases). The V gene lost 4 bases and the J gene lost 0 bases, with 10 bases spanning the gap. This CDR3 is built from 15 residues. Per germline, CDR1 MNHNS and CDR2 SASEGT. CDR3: CASSGGDSSYNEQFF. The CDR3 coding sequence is TGTGCCAGCAGTGGGGGCGATAGCTCCTACAATGAGCAGTTCTTC.

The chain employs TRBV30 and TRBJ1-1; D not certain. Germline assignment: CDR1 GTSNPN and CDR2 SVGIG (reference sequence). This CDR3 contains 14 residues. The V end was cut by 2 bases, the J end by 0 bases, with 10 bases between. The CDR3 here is CAWSSDTLNTEAFF. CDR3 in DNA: TGTGCCTGGAGTTCTGACACTCTGAACACTGAAGCTTTCTTT.

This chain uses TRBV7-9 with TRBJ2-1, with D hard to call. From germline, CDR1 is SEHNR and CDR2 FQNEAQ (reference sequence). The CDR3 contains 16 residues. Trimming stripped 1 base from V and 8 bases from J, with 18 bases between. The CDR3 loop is CASSLVAATRMHEQFF. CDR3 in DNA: TGTGCCAGCAGCTTAGTAGCAGCGACCAGGATGCATGAGCAGTTCTTC.

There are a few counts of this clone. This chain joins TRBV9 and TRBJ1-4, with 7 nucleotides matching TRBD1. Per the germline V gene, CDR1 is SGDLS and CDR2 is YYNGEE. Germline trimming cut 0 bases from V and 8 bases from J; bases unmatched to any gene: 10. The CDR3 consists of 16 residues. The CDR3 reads CASSVADGTASEKLFF. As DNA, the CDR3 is TGTGCCAGCAGCGTAGCGGACGGGACAGCTTCCGAAAAACTGTTTTTT.

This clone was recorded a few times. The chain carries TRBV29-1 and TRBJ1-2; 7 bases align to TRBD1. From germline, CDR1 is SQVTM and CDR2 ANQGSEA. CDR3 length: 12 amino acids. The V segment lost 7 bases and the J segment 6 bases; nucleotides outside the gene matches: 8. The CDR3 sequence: CSGVEDRNGYTF. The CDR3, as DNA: TGCAGCGGGGTCGAGGACAGGAATGGCTACACCTTC.

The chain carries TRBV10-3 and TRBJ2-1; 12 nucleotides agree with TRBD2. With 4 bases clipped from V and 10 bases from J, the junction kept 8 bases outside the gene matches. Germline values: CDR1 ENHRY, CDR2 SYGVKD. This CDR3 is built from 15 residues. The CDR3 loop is CAISGPSGRAEEQFF. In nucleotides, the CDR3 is TGTGCCATCAGTGGACCTAGCGGGAGGGCAGAGGAGCAGTTCTTC.

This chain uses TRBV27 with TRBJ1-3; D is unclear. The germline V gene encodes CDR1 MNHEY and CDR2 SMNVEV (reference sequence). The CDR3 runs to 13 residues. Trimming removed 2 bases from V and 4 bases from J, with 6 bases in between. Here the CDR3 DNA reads TGTGCCAGCAGTTTAGATGCCGGAAACACCATATATTTT. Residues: CASSLDAGNTIYF.

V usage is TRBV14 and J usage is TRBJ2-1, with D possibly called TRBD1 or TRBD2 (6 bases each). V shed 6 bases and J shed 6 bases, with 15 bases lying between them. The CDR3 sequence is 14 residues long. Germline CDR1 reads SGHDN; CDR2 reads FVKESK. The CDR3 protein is CASSPSGGSNEQFF. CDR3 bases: TGTGCCAGCAGTCCTTCCGGGGGCAGCAATGAGCAGTTCTTC.

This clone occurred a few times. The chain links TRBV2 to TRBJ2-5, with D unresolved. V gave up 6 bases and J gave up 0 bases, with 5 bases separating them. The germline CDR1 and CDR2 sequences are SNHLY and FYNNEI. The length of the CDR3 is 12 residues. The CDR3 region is CASSLYQETQYF. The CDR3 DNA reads TGTGCCAGCAGCCTGTACCAAGAGACCCAGTACTTC.

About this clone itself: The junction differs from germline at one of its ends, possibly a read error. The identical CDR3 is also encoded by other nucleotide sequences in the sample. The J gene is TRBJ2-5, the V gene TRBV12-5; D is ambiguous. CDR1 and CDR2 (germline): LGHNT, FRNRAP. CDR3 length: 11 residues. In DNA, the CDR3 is TGTGCTAGTGGGTTGGAAGAGACCCAGTACTTC. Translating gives CASGLEETQYF.

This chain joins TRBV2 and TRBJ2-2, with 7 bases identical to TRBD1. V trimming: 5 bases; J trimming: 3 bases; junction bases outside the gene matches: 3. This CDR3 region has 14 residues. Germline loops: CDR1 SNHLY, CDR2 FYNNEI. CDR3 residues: CASSPTGDTGELFF. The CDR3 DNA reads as TGTGCCAGCAGTCCCACAGGGGACACCGGGGAGCTGTTTTTT. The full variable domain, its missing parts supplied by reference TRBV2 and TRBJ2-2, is EPEVTQTPSHQVTQMGQEVILRCVPISNHLYFYWYRQILGQKVEFLVSFYNNEISEKSEIFDDQFSVERPDGSNFTLKIRSTKLEDSAMYFCASSPTGDTGELFFGEGSRLTVL.

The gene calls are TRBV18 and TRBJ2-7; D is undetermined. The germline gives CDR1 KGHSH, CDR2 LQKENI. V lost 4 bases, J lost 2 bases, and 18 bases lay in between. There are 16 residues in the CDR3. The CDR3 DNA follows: TGTGCCAGCTCACATTCCTCGGGCCCAGCCGCCTACGAGCAGTACGTC. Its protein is CASSHSSGPAAYEQYV.

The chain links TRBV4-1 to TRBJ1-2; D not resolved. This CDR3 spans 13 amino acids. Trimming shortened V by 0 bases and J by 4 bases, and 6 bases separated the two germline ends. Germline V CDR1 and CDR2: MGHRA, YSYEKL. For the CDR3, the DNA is TGCGCCAGCAGCCAAGAGGCTGGCTATGGCTACACCTTC. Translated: CASSQEAGYGYTF.

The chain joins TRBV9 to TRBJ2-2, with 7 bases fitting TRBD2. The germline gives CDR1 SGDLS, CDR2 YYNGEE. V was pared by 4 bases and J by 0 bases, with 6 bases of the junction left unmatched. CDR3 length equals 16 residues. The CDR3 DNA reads TGTGCCAGCAGCCCCCACACTAGCGCGAACACCGGGGAGCTGTTTTTT. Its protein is CASSPHTSANTGELFF.

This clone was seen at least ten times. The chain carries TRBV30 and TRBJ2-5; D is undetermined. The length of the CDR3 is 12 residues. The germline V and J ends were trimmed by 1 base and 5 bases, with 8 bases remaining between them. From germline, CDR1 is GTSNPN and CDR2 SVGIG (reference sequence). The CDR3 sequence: CAWSASVETQYF. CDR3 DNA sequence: TGTGCCTGGAGTGCCAGTGTGGAGACCCAGTACTTC.

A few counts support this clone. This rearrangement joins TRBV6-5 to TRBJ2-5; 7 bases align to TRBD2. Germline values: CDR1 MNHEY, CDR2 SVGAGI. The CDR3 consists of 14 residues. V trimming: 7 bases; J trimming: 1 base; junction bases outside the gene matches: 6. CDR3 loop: CASTRGGPQETQYF. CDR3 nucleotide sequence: TGTGCCAGCACTCGCGGGGGACCCCAAGAGACCCAGTACTTC.

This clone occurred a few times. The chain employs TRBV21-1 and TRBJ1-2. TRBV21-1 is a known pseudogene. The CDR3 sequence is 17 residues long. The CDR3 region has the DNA TGTGCCAGCAGCCCCCAGCAAAAGAAAGGGGGGTGCTATGGCTACACCTTC. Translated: CASSPQQKKGGCYGYTF.